These T cell receptor beta chains were read from a single sample in a study of T-cell reconstitution after alpha-beta-depleted transplantation in children. MiXCR was run by TCRdb on the PCR reads, yielding one entry per CDR3 protein. The sample carries a few hundred thousand distinct CDR3 sequences, approximately 16% recorded once. The sequences come from PBMCs from the stem cell graft donor, collected from the stem cell graft. These receptors all stem from a human donor who donated a stem cell graft to a child with acute lymphoblastic leukemia. CDR3s include the opening cysteine and the closing phenylalanine or tryptophan. A D gene is named only where the DNA matches it firmly. Some rows have no size entry. The others give once, few or many, or a class for an expanded clone.

>TRBJ2-7|TRBV29-1|.|.
TGCAGCGTGAGGGTAGCGGCTACCTACGAGCAGTACTTC
CSVRVAATYEQYF
>TRBJ2-1|TRBV24-1|.|.
TGTGCCACCAGTGATAGAGGGCAGTACAATGAGCAGTTCTTC
CATSDRGQYNEQFF
>TRBJ2-7|TRBV3-1|.|.
TGTGCCAGCAGCCAATTCCAGGGTCAGTACGAGCAGTACTTC
CASSQFQGQYEQYF
>TRBJ1-1|TRBV4-2|few|.
TGTGCCAGCAGCGAACTCGGGGGCCGGAACACTGAAGCTTTCTTT
CASSELGGRNTEAFF
>TRBJ2-1|TRBV6-1|.|.
TGTGCCAGCAGCCTACCGACTGAGAATGAGCAGTTCTTC
CASSLPTENEQFF
>TRBJ2-7|TRBV29-1|few|TRBD2
TGCAGCGTTGGAGGTCTTGTGGCTAGCGGAACCTACGAGCAGTACTTC
CSVGGLVASGTYEQYF
>TRBJ2-4|TRBV27|few|.
TGTGCCAGCAGTCCCTTTACTGGGGGCAAAAACATTCAGTACTTC
CASSPFTGGKNIQYF
>TRBJ1-1|TRBV10-3|few|.
TGTGCCATCAGTGAGAGGGCATTACGAACTTTT
CAISERALRTF
>TRBJ2-3|TRBV7-3|few|TRBD2
TGTGCCAGCGGGACTAGCGGGAGAGATACGCAGTATTTT
CASGTSGRDTQYF
>TRBJ2-5|TRBV2|.|.
TGTGCCAGCGGAAACCGGGACTTTTCCCCAGAGACCCAGTACTTC
CASGNRDFSPETQYF